This T cell receptor beta chain was identified during a study of shared clonotypes between healthy human individuals. The assay used deep level. Assay: immunoSEQ multiplex PCR; the TCRdb copy retains only in-frame clones and omits some. The sample shows roughly 220,000 clones, about 65% of them seen only once. CDR1 is LNHDA and CDR2 is SQIVND in the germline V gene (reference sequence). The CDR3 totals 16 residues. V lost 5 bases to trimming and J lost 2 bases, with 16 bases between them. The chain couples TRBV19 to TRBJ1-5; the D is unclear. Sequences were obtained from memory CD4+ T cells sorted from blood. The subset was: CD45RA-negative fraction. The TCR comes from a man aged 25 to 40 in good health. CDR3 DNA: TGTGCCAGTAGTTCCAGAGGGCGCGGTGGCAATCAGCCCCAGCATTTT. Protein: CASSSRGRGGNQPQHF.